This T cell receptor (beta chain) was profiled in a study of cytomegalovirus exposure and HLA in healthy donors. The germline gives CDR1 MDHEN, CDR2 SYDVKM. Trimming cost V 4 bases and J 2 bases; bases outside gene matches: 11. The CDR3 extends over 19 amino acids. The donors comprised healthy bone marrow donors. This clone showed up just a few times. PCR involved 60 Vbeta and 13 Jbeta primers. Sequencing was performed with immunoSEQ multiplex PCR; in TCRdb, only in-frame clones are kept and a portion is missing. The sample lists 95,000 to 110,000 clones; around 78% were seen once. Sequences were obtained from PBMCs. V is TRBV28 and J is TRBJ2-4, with 13 bases lining up with TRBD2. The clonotype comes from a man in his thirties or forties in good health and CMV-seronegative. The CDR3 protein is CASSWTSGRRGGSKNIQYF. The CDR3 bases are TGTGCCAGCAGTTGGACTAGCGGGAGAAGAGGTGGTTCCAAAAACATTCAGTACTTC.